This TCR beta chain was identified in a study of shared clonotypes between healthy human individuals (dated by TCRdb to about 2020). Regarding the study in general: The cohort comprised a couple of women and a few men aged 18 to 49 years. To increase sequencing depth and limit assay-specific biases, different laboratories used diverse techniques to prepare libraries and sequence TCR repertoires. For each donor, CD4 naive and CD4 memory were each given three plates, CD8 naive was given two plates, and CD8 memory was given one plate. The study deeply sequenced blood TCR repertoires of about 5 healthy adults to estimate repertoire size and the extent of clonotype sharing between individuals. Each donor's leukapheresis produced roughly between roughly 0.94 and 9.5 billion PBMCs.

For this clone: Its antigen is not yet known. No per-base quality is available; no much larger clone lies one base away.

TCR CDR3 regions were amplified from genomic DNA by multiplex PCR using the deep immunoSEQ assay. Extracted genomic DNA from each cell subset was spread evenly across all wells of several immunoSEQ 96-well plates, with each plate serving as a replicate. For sorted subsets, 200 to 250 ng genomic DNA, equal to about 30,000 T cell genomes, was loaded into each replicate PCR. Purified libraries were measured with a Qubit 3.0 fluorometer, size-checked on a Bioanalyzer 2100, and measured again with the KAPA Library Quantification kit. Every immunoSEQ 96-well plate was sequenced on a separate single-read 150-cycle Illumina NextSeq 550 flow cell. From the authors' description of their analysis: Because the immunoSEQ output included only junctional sequences and no quality scores, the filtering could not be the same as the filtering used for full-length reads. To assign V/J genes and CDR3, sequences were annotated using PyIR, a Python wrapper for IgBLAST v1.9, with IMGT germline references. Reads were removed for weak V/J assignments (E-value above 1e-6), missing CDR3, stop codons, out-of-frame junctions, or ambiguous translated residues. A V3J clonotype was defined by an identical inferred V gene, J gene, and CDR3 amino acid sequence. Percentage overlap between repertoires was computed as shared unique clonotypes divided by the size of the smaller repertoire. RTK rarefaction, the Chao1 estimator, and Recon v2.1 estimates of unobserved clonotypes were used to assess repertoire richness. Generation probabilities for all TCRbeta clonotypes obtained by the gDNA method from four donors were computed using OLGA. Held by TCRdb, this immuneACCESS table contains in-frame sequences only and omits some clones. Under half of the omission traces to an unresolved V gene where checked; the cause of the rest is unknown. The DNA gave D and trimming, while V, J and clone size come from that table. The sample contains millions of clones, roughly 92% of them found a single time. The biggest ten clones account for 0.14% of the sample.

Healthy HIV-negative adults with no recently reported acute infections or vaccinations were included as donors. Only Caucasian adults living in Nashville, Tennessee, USA were represented among the donors. CD4+ T cells were enriched by magnetic negative selection, after which naive cells were positively selected on CD45RA and the negative fraction was taken as the memory subset. Blood was collected by leukapheresis, and PBMCs were isolated by Ficoll-Histopaque density gradient centrifugation and then cryopreserved in liquid nitrogen vapor phase. Analytical flow cytometry was used to check the purity and quantity of each magnetically sorted T cell population. Each sorted fraction had its genomic DNA isolated and then quantified by UV absorbance on a Nanodrop 2000c. Taken from cysteine to phenylalanine, the CDR3 has 16 residues. The retained sequence is limited to the CDR3, 48 bases, with the frame set at the first base. V has 5 bases trimmed and J has 3 bases trimmed; junction bases matching no gene number 10. CDR1 and CDR2 are drawn from the germline V gene: SNHLY, FYNNEI.

Broader findings and caveats from the paper: Naive subsets generally had larger estimated clonotype richness than memory subsets did. Sampling was limited to blood, and TCR repertoires in tissue likely differ from TCR repertoires in blood. Higher generation probabilities were observed for clonotypes shared by all four sorted-subset donors than for non-shared clonotypes. Because the study included a small number of donors, the genetic and exposure-history diversity represented was limited. Pairwise subsampling led to the expectation that sequencing depth would affect the degree of clonotype sharing among donors. Even with the large sequencing depth, rarefaction of the sorted-subset datasets indicated that sequencing was incomplete. When several donors were compared, the shared fraction of clonotypes was around 5% for naive CD4, about 4% for naive CD8, roughly 2.5% for memory CD4, and less than 0.5% for memory CD8.

Sequencing used naive CD4+ T cells sorted from blood. In light of the paper, this sample's cell subset or site label describes: CD45RA+ positively selected. The TCR originated in a man younger than 35 in good health. The chain uses TRBV2 and TRBJ2-1; 7 middle bases align to TRBD2. The DNA sequence reads TGTGCCAGCAGTCCCTTTGGGCTAGCGGACTACAATGAGCAGTTCTTC. It translates as CASSPFGLADYNEQFF.